This TCR beta chain is from a study of T cell responses to AZD1222 COVID-19 vaccine. TCRdb keeps only in-frame clones here, not all; method: immunoSEQ multiplex PCR. The sample records around 130,000 clones, about 86% being singletons. The CDR3 runs 15 residues. V lost 0 bases and J lost 7, with 13 bases in between. Per germline, CDR1 LGHDT and CDR2 YNNKEL (reference sequence). Remarks on this clone: The antigen is undetermined.

Study conclusions and caveats: Donors were largely white British and mainly female; clonal diversity was possibly underestimated. Of the AZD1222 recipients, only five to seven were seropositive at baseline.

This sample comprised peripheral blood, obtained on day 0 of AZD1222 vaccination. This rearrangement joins TRBV3-1 (or the pseudogene TRBV3-2) to TRBJ1-5; D is unclear. This TCR derives from an adult in good health. In DNA, the CDR3 is TGTGCCAGCAGCCAAGAGGGTGCCTCGGGCCAGCCCCAGCATTTT. This codes for CASSQEGASGQPQHF.